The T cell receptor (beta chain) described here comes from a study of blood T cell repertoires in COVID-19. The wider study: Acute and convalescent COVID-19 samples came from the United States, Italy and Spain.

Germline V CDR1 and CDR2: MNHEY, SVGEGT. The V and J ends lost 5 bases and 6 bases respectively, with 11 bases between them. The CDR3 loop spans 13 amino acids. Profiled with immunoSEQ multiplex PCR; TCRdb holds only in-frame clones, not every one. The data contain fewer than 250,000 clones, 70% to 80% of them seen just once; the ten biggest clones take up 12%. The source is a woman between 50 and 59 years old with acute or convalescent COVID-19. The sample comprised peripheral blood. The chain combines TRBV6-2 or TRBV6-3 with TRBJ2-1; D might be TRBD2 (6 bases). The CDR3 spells CASSPGGVNEQFF. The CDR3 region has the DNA TGTGCCAGCAGTCCCGGGGGAGTCAATGAGCAGTTCTTC.